This T cell receptor (beta chain) is from a study of OX40 agonist ivuxolimab in advanced cancers. Study-wide results and caveats: CD4+ and CD8+ blood T cells expanded clonally by week 6 at 0.1 to 3.0 mg/kg. In general, CD8+ T cells held more expanded clones than CD4+ did, on average.

V lost 1 base and J 12 bases, leaving 13 bases between the germline ends. Germline V gene sequence: CDR1 SEHNR, CDR2 FQNEAQ (reference sequence). This CDR3 region has 13 residues. As for this clone: What it recognizes is unknown.

Only in-frame clones appear in the TCRdb table, and some are missing; sequencing was by immunoSEQ multiplex PCR. In the table there are around 43,000 clones, more than 75% of which are singletons. Sequenced here: CD4+ or CD8+ T cells sorted from blood, sampled in a trial of the OX40 agonist ivuxolimab. This TCR was sampled from an adult with an advanced solid tumor such as melanoma, head and neck, liver or kidney cancer. This chain links TRBV7-9 with TRBJ2-1; D remains unclear. CDR3 loop: CASSLVGSEWQFF. The CDR3 DNA follows: TGTGCCAGCAGCTTAGTCGGCAGTGAGTGGCAGTTCTTC.